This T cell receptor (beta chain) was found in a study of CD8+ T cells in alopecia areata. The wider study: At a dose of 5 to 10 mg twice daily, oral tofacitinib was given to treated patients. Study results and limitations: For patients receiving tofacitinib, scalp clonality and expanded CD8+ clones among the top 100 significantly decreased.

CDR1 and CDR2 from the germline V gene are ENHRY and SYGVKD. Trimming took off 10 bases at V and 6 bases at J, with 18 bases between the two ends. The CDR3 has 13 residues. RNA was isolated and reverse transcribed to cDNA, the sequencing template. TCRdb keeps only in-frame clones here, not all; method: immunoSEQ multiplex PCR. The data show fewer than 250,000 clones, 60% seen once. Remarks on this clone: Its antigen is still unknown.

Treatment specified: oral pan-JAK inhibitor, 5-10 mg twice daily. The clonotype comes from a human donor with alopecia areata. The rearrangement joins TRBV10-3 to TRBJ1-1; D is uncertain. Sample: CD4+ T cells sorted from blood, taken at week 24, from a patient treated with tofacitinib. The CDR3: CATIGSPEAEAFF. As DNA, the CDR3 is TGTGCCACCATTGGGAGTCCCGAGGCTGAAGCTTTCTTT.